This TCR beta chain was sequenced during a study of blood T cell repertoires in COVID-19. Generated by immunoSEQ multiplex PCR, the TCRdb table keeps only in-frame clones and is missing some. This table holds 200,000 to 300,000 clones, approximately 86% found once. This clone showed up just once. This TCR was recovered from a man aged 35-49 years who had recovered from COVID-19. Sequenced sample: peripheral blood.

CDR3 sequence: CASSGYGGRTDTQYF. CDR3 DNA sequence: TGTGCCAGCAGCGGATACGGGGGTAGGACAGATACGCAGTATTTT. The chain combines TRBV7-9 with TRBJ2-3; perhaps TRBD2 as D (6 bases). The CDR3 extends over 15 amino acids. Germline V CDR1 and CDR2: SEHNR, FQNEAQ (reference sequence). Trimming took off 5 bases at V and 3 bases at J, with 15 bases between the two ends. Full variable domain (rest looked up from reference TRBV7-9 and TRBJ2-3): DTGVSQNPRHKITKRGQNVTFRCDPISEHNRLYWYRQTLGQGPEFLTYFQNEAQLEKSRLLSDRFSAERPKGSFSTLEIQRTEQGDSAMYLCASSGYGGRTDTQYFGPGTRLTVL.